A single sample gave rise to the 11 T cell receptor beta chains below, sequenced in a study of CD8+ T cells in alopecia areata. Following RNA extraction, reverse transcription yielded cDNA that acted as the sequencing template. The method was immunoSEQ multiplex PCR; TCRdb's version includes in-frame clones alone and lacks a portion of them. The profile covers 120,000 or so clones, with roughly 58% appearing a single time and 3.5% to 5.5% taken by the ten largest. Sequencing used CD4+ T cells sorted from blood, obtained at week 0. The receptors were gathered from a human donor with alopecia areata.

This clone occurred a few times. V is TRBV10-3 and J is TRBJ2-3; 10 bases line up with TRBD2. CDR3 length: 16 amino acids. Unmatched junction bases numbered 7, after V lost 3 bases and J lost 4 bases. In germline, CDR1 is ENHRY, CDR2 SYGVKD. DNA of the CDR3: TGTGCCATCAGTGATACTAGCGGGGCGGCGGCAGATACGCAGTATTTT. It translates to CAISDTSGAAADTQYF.

The J gene is TRBJ2-1, the V gene TRBV9; D may match TRBD1 or TRBD2 (6 bases each). Germline V gene data show CDR1 as SGDLS and CDR2 as YYNGEE. There are 14 residues in the CDR3. The V end lost 4 bases, the J end lost 9 bases, and 17 bases lay between the germline ends. The chain's CDR3 is CASSREVRGSEQFF. CDR3 DNA: TGTGCCAGCAGCAGGGAGGTGAGGGGGAGTGAGCAGTTCTTC.

The chain couples TRBV6-1 to TRBJ2-3, with no clear D. The V and J ends lost 0 bases and 5 bases respectively, with 6 bases between them. The CDR3 spans 13 residues. Germline lookup yields CDR1 MNHNS and CDR2 SASEGT. Here the CDR3 DNA reads TGTGCCAGCAGTGAAGCAGAGCGAGATACGCAGTATTTT. It yields the protein CASSEAERDTQYF.

This clone has a handful of counts. This chain links TRBV23-1 with TRBJ2-2; 7 bases align to TRBD1. TRBV23-1 is sorted into the ORF group, with uncertain function. There are 18 residues in the CDR3. V was pared by 7 bases and J by 2 bases, with 16 bases of the junction left unmatched. CDR3 in DNA: TGCGCCAGCACCCTCAATCTTAGGGGGCGAATCAACACCGGGGAGCTGTTTTTT. Protein product: CASTLNLRGRINTGELFF.

A few counts support this clone. The chain carries TRBV19 and TRBJ2-2, with D possibly TRBD2 on 5 matching bases. Trimming removed 5 bases at V and 0 bases at J, with 7 bases between. The CDR3 spans 14 residues. Per germline, CDR1 LNHDA and CDR2 SQIVND (reference sequence). The CDR3 sequence is CASSRGPNTGELFF. In DNA form, the CDR3 reads TGTGCCAGTAGTCGAGGGCCGAACACCGGGGAGCTGTTTTTT.

The V gene is TRBV29-1, the J gene TRBJ1-3; tentative D call: TRBD1 (6 bases). V was shortened by 7 bases and J by 0 bases, with 22 bases between the two germline ends. Germline CDR1 and CDR2: SQVTM and ANQGSEA. The CDR3 extends over 17 amino acids. The CDR3 sequence: CSANGGPGDLSGNTIYF. Here the CDR3 DNA reads TGCAGCGCCAATGGAGGTCCAGGGGACCTCTCTGGAAACACCATATATTTT.

J is TRBJ2-6 and V is TRBV5-4; D remains ambiguous. Germline V lookup: CDR1 SGHNT, CDR2 YYREEE (reference sequence). This CDR3 region has 15 residues. V shed 6 bases and J shed 0 bases, with 10 bases lying between them. CDR3 DNA: TGTGCCAGCACCACTGGTACCTCTGGGGCCAACGTCCTGACTTTC. Translating it yields CASTTGTSGANVLTF.

The chain links TRBV27 to TRBJ1-2; tentatively, D is TRBD1 (6 bases). Per the germline V gene, CDR1 is MNHEY and CDR2 is SMNVEV (reference sequence). V was cut by 3 bases and J by 5 bases, with 19 bases left in between. This CDR3 is built from 16 residues. The CDR3 is CASSLRGPAGLYGYTF. The CDR3 nucleotides are TGTGCCAGCAGTTTGCGGGGGCCGGCCGGGCTTTATGGCTACACCTTC.

V usage is TRBV7-3 and J usage is TRBJ2-6; perhaps TRBD1 as D (6 bases). Germline lookup yields CDR1 SGHTA and CDR2 FQGTGA. Trimming stripped 2 bases from V and 4 bases from J, with 9 bases between. CDR3 size: 15 residues. In DNA, the CDR3 is TGTGCCAGCAGCTTAGCAGGGGCCGGGGCCAACGTCCTGACTTTC. It encodes CASSLAGAGANVLTF.

The table lists this clone with a few counts. CDR3 in amino acids: CASQGVDTEAFF. CDR3 sequence (DNA): TGTGCCAGCCAGGGGGTCGACACTGAAGCTTTCTTT. V is TRBV5-5 and J is TRBJ1-1, with 7 bases lining up with TRBD1. J gave up 3 bases and V 7 bases, and 3 bases lay outside the gene matches. Germline CDR1 SGHKS, CDR2 YYEKEE (reference sequence). The CDR3 sequence is 12 residues long.

The chain combines TRBV5-4 with TRBJ1-2; D is unclear. The CDR3 loop spans 11 amino acids. The germline V gene encodes CDR1 SGHNT and CDR2 YYREEE (reference sequence). Between the trimmed V and J ends, which lost 5 bases and 8 bases, there was a span of 10 bases. The CDR3 DNA reads as TGTGCCAGCAGTCTTAAGGACGGCTACACCTTC. It codes for CASSLKDGYTF.